This T cell receptor (beta chain) was identified in a study of ipilimumab plus nivolumab after autologous stem cell transplantation (dated by TCRdb to the early 2020s). General notes on the study: The median number of doses that trial patients received was 5 for ipilimumab and roughly 8 for nivolumab. High-risk transplant-naive patients and patients relapsing within 3 years of a first autologous transplant were included in the myeloma cohort. Patients in the trial were undergoing autologous transplant and had high-risk diffuse large B cell lymphoma, mature T cell lymphoma, or multiple myeloma. The intent-to-treat population of the trial consisted of some 40 patients. Beyond this particular receptor, the publication reports: The authors stated that profiles of the T cell receptor repertoire, regulatory T cell phenotype and gut microbiota provided a biologic rationale for studying this approach further. Combined checkpoint inhibition as post-transplant consolidation was concluded by the authors to appear tolerable.

V is clipped by 3 bases and J by 3 bases, and the sequence between their germline boundaries is 15 bases long. The CDR3 contains 16 residues, cysteine and phenylalanine counted. The only DNA kept is the CDR3, 48 bases in frame from the first base. Based on the germline V gene, the CDR1 and CDR2 sequences are SGDLS and YYNGEE. With respect to this clone: The antigen it binds to is not known. Nothing much larger sits one base from this clone, and base qualities are not available.

Starting 14 to 28 days after the autologous transplant, patients began checkpoint therapy, which included ipilimumab at 1 mg/kg intravenously on day 1 of selected weeks. Nivolumab was administered at 3 mg/kg intravenously on day 1 of weeks 1, 4, 7, 10, and every two weeks through week 26. The study was a Phase Ib clinical trial testing combined checkpoint inhibition with ipilimumab and nivolumab as consolidation after autologous stem cell transplantation. Libraries were prepared through the immunoSEQ multiplex PCR assay. TCRdb retrieved this table from immuneACCESS and kept in-frame rearrangements only. Not all clones are present; in checked studies, unresolved V genes account for under half, and no reason is known for the remainder. Present in this sample are several thousand clones, roughly 91% of which were seen just once. Approximately 23% of the sample is in the top ten clones.

Recombination joined TRBV9 with TRBJ2-2, with TRBD1 perhaps the D gene, on 6 matching bases. This sequence originates from a male donor with multiple myeloma. The material was PBMCs, obtained in a trial of ipilimumab plus nivolumab as post-transplant consolidation. The CDR3 region: CASSEDQGSDTGELFF. The DNA sequence is as follows: TGTGCCAGCAGCGAGGATCAGGGGTCGGACACCGGGGAGCTGTTTTTT. Where the CDR3 stops, the reference TRBV9 and TRBJ2-2 genes take over; the full variable domain is DSGVTQTPKHLITATGQRVTLRCSPRSGDLSVYWYQQSLDQGLQFLIQYYNGEERAKGNILERFSAQQFPDLHSELNLSSLELGDSALYFCASSEDQGSDTGELFFGEGSRLTVL.